This record concerns one TCR beta chain sequence. This record belongs to a study of blood T cells in healthy people across ages. CDR1 SGDLS and CDR2 YYNGEE come from the germline V gene. The CDR3 consists of 14 residues. V dropped 2 bases and J dropped 4 bases, with 12 bases sitting between them. A second PCR of about 7 to 12 cycles used a sample-barcoded 5' primer and a J-beta primer mix. From the 5' RACE reads, TCRdb called clonotypes with MiXCR, one entry per CDR3 protein. This table holds 1.5 million to 2 million distinct CDR3 sequences, 49% found once. The chain uses TRBV9 and TRBJ1-2; D remains ambiguous. This receptor was taken from a woman in her thirties or forties in good health. The sequenced material came from blood. CDR3 in DNA: TGTGCCAGCAGCGTGCTGGGCCGTGGCTATGGCTACACCTTC. Amino acids: CASSVLGRGYGYTF.